The following is a TCR beta chain sequence with its context. The antigen is not known. The V gene's germline CDR1 is KGHSH and CDR2 LQKENI. This CDR3 spans 16 amino acids. V was trimmed by 0 bases and J by 4 bases, leaving 15 bases between them. Using a J-beta primer mix together with a sample-barcoded 5' primer, a second PCR was run for about 7 to 12 cycles. Every molecule of cDNA carried a tag from a template-switch adaptor with 12 random nucleotides. No fewer than 3 million CDR3-containing paired-end reads came from each sample. TCRdb analysed the 5' RACE reads with MiXCR anew, one entry per CDR3 protein. The profile shows roughly 2 million distinct CDR3 sequences, about 50% of them singletons. This specimen belongs to a study of blood T cells in healthy people across ages. Study outcomes and limitations: Higher diversity, along with more naive CD4+ cells, distinguished long-lived donors from aged donors.

The specimen was blood. The receptor's source is a woman aged 35 to 49 in good health. The chain uses TRBV18 and TRBJ1-2; D not resolved. The CDR3 bases are TGTGCCAGCTCACCACCGACTCAGTACGAGAGCTATGGCTACACCTTC. It specifies CASSPPTQYESYGYTF. The full variable domain, its missing parts supplied by reference TRBV18 and TRBJ1-2, is NAGVMQNPRHLVRRRGQEARLRCSPMKGHSHVYWYRQLPEEGLKFMVYLQKENIIDESGMPKERFSAEFPKEGPSILRIQQVVRGDSAAYFCASSPPTQYESYGYTFGSGTRLTVV.